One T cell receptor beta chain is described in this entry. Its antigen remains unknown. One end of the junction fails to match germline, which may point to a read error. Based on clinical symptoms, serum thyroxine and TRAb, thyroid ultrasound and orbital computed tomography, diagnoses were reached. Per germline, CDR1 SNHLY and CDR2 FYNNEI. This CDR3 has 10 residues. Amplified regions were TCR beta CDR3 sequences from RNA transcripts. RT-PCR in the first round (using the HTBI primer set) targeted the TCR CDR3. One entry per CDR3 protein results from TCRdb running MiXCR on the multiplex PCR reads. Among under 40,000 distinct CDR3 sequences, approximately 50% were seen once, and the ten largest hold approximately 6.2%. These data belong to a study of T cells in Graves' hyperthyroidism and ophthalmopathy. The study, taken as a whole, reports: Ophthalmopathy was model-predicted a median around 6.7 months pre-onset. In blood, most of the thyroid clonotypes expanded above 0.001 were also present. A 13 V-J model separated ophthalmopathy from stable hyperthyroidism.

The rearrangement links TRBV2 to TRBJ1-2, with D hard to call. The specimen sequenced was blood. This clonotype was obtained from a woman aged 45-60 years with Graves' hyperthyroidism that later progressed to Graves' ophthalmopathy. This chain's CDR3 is CASTETRSTF. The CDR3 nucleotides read TGTGCCAGCACCGAGACTAGAAGTACTTTC. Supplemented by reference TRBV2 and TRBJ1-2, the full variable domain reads EPEVTQTPSHQVTQMGQEVILRCVPISNHLYFYWYRQILGQKVEFLVSFYNNEISEKSEIFDDQFSVERPDGSNFTLKIRSTKLEDSAMYFCASTETRSTFGSGTRLTVV.